The 17 T cell receptor beta chains given below trace back to one sample, sequenced in a study of T cell changes during pregnancy in multiple sclerosis. Only in-frame clones appear in the TCRdb table, and some are missing; sequencing was by immunoSEQ multiplex PCR. This table has nearly 60,000 clones, about 89% appearing once. The specimen comprised CD4+ T cells from peripheral blood mononuclear cells, sampled after pregnancy. The receptors were sampled from a female donor in good health, enrolled as a control in a pregnancy study.

The count of this clone is one. J is TRBJ1-2 and V is TRBV2; 8 nucleotides agree with TRBD1. This CDR3 spans 14 amino acids. Germline CDR1 and CDR2: SNHLY and FYNNEI. V lost 1 base to trimming and J lost 5 bases; unmatched junction nucleotides: 3. DNA for the CDR3: TGTGCCAGCAGTGAAGACAGGGGGTTGTATGGCTACACCTTC. This encodes CASSEDRGLYGYTF.

V usage is TRBV25-1 and J usage is TRBJ2-5; 7 bases align to TRBD1. V lost 5 bases, J lost 11 bases, and 14 bases stayed unmatched. Looked up from germline, CDR1 is MGHDK and CDR2 is SYGVNS. The length of the CDR3 is 14 residues. The CDR3 DNA reads as TGTGCCAGCAGTAAAACAGGGGTCTGGGAAGAGCAGTACTTC. The encoded protein is CASSKTGVWEEQYF.

The rearrangement uses TRBV19 and TRBJ2-1, with TRBD1 identical over 10 bases. CDR3 size: 15 residues. V was pared by 4 bases and J by 8 bases, with 8 bases of the junction left unmatched. Looked up from germline, CDR1 is LNHDA and CDR2 is SQIVND (reference sequence). The CDR3 region has the DNA TGTGCCAGTAGTAGGGGACAGGGGATAGGCGATGAGCAGTTCTTC. It translates to CASSRGQGIGDEQFF.

This chain uses TRBV5-4 with TRBJ2-1; 14 bases are shared with TRBD2. The CDR3 loop spans 15 amino acids. Unmatched junction bases numbered 3, after V lost 5 bases and J lost 5 bases. The V gene's germline CDR1 is SGHNT and CDR2 YYREEE (reference sequence). The CDR3 is CASRPGLAGDNEQFF. CDR3 bases: TGTGCCAGCAGGCCGGGACTAGCGGGGGACAATGAGCAGTTCTTC. Full variable domain (missing parts from reference TRBV5-4 and TRBJ2-1): ETGVTQSPTHLIKTRGQQVTLRCSSQSGHNTVSWYQQALGQGPQFIFQYYREEENGRGNFPPRFSGLQFPNYSSELNVNALELDDSALYLCASRPGLAGDNEQFFGPGTRLTVL.

V usage is TRBV18 and J usage is TRBJ2-2, with 12 bases identical to TRBD2. Germline loops: CDR1 KGHSH, CDR2 LQKENI. This CDR3 is built from 16 residues. Unmatched junction bases numbered 6, after V lost 7 bases and J lost 3 bases. The CDR3 is CASFSGLAGYTGELFF. DNA for the CDR3: TGTGCCAGCTTCTCCGGACTAGCGGGGTACACCGGGGAGCTGTTTTTT.

CDR3 DNA: TGTGCCAGCCATCGTCGGCACAGGGGGACAGATACGCAGTATTTT. Protein: CASHRRHRGTDTQYF. The chain combines TRBV27 with TRBJ2-3, with 8 bases lining up with TRBD1. CDR3 length: 15 residues. Germline CDR1 MNHEY, CDR2 SMNVEV (reference sequence). The V segment lost 8 bases and the J segment 3 bases; nucleotides outside the gene matches: 10.

This clone was picked up one time. Other nucleotide sequences in the sample specify the same CDR3. The CDR3 region has the DNA TGTGCCAGCAGCTTAGGGGACAGCTACGAGCAGTACTTC. Translating it yields CASSLGDSYEQYF. This sequence joins TRBV11-3 and TRBJ2-7; 7 bases map to TRBD1. The CDR3 has 13 amino acids. Germline V gene sequence: CDR1 SGHNT, CDR2 YENEEA. The J segment lost 3 bases and the V segment lost 1 base, leaving 0 bases of the junction unmatched.

The chain couples TRBV9 to TRBJ2-7, with TRBD1 matching over 7 bases. There are 13 residues in the CDR3. In germline, CDR1 is SGDLS, CDR2 YYNGEE. V trimming: 4 bases; J trimming: 5 bases; junction bases outside the gene matches: 6. Here the CDR3 reads CASSPYRGNEQYF. CDR3 nucleotide sequence: TGTGCCAGCAGCCCCTACAGGGGAAACGAGCAGTACTTC.

The chain carries TRBV7-8 and TRBJ1-2; possibly TRBD1 for D (6 bases). V lost 5 bases to trimming and J lost 6 bases, with 13 bases between them. Germline V gene sequence: CDR1 SGHVS, CDR2 FQNEAQ. The CDR3 is 13 amino acids. CDR3 region: CASSPGGQNGYTF. The CDR3 nucleotides read TGTGCCAGCAGCCCCGGGGGGCAGAATGGCTACACCTTC.

This clone occurred once. This chain uses TRBV4-3 with TRBJ1-2; perhaps TRBD1 as D (5 bases). The CDR3 consists of 15 residues. Germline V gene data show CDR1 as LGHNA and CDR2 as YSLEER. The V end was cut by 0 bases, the J end by 6 bases, with 14 bases between. The chain's CDR3 is CASSQEQAGSHGYTF. CDR3 bases: TGCGCCAGCAGCCAAGAACAGGCGGGGTCTCATGGCTACACCTTC.

The rearrangement uses TRBV5-4 and TRBJ2-7; possibly TRBD2 for D (6 bases). In germline, CDR1 is SGHNT, CDR2 YYREEE (reference sequence). The CDR3 consists of 14 residues. The ends were cut back, 4 bases at V and 4 bases at J, with 15 bases in the middle. CDR3 DNA: TGTGCCAGCAGCCCCCGGGACTCAGGATACGAGCAGTACTTC. Amino acids: CASSPRDSGYEQYF.

This clone was seen once. J is TRBJ1-2 and V is TRBV7-2; a weak D match, TRBD1 (6 bases). Per germline, CDR1 SGHTA and CDR2 FQGNSA. V was cut by 6 bases and J by 5 bases, with 13 bases left in between. CDR3 length: 13 amino acids. CDR3 DNA sequence: TGTGCCAGCAGAAGTTGGGACATTTATGGCTACACCTTC. It is translated as CASRSWDIYGYTF.

The chain employs TRBV6-5 and TRBJ2-3, with 9 bases fitting TRBD1. The germline V gene encodes CDR1 MNHEY and CDR2 SVGAGI. CDR3 length: 13 residues. Unmatched junction bases numbered 2, after V lost 5 bases and J lost 5 bases. The DNA for the CDR3 is TGTGCCAGCAGTCGACAGGGGGGAGATACGCAGTATTTT. Protein sequence: CASSRQGGDTQYF.

This chain connects TRBV4-3 to TRBJ1-6, with D tentatively TRBD1 (6 bases). CDR1 and CDR2 from the germline V gene are LGHNA and YSLEER. This CDR3 comprises 17 residues. The ends were cut back, 4 bases at V and 5 bases at J, with 18 bases in the middle. The CDR3 protein is CASSPHGGGPNNSPLHF. The DNA for the CDR3 is TGCGCCAGCAGCCCTCACGGGGGGGGGCCGAATAATTCACCCCTCCACTTT.

V and J are TRBV30 and TRBJ2-5; D ambiguous. The CDR3 has 14 amino acids. The V and J ends lost 0 bases and 4 bases respectively, with 12 bases between them. Germline CDR1 is GTSNPN and CDR2 is SVGIG (reference sequence). This CDR3 is CAWSVHSSRETQYF. The CDR3 nucleotides are TGTGCCTGGAGTGTACACTCTAGTAGAGAGACCCAGTACTTC.

The V gene is TRBV6-1, the J gene TRBJ2-2, with TRBD2 as a possible D gene (6 bases). The germline V gene has CDR1 MNHNS and CDR2 SASEGT. The length of the CDR3 is 16 residues. Trimming shortened V by 4 bases and J by 0 bases, and 12 bases separated the two germline ends. The CDR3 loop is CASSVAAHANTGELFF. For the CDR3, the DNA is TGTGCCAGCAGTGTAGCGGCTCACGCGAACACCGGGGAGCTGTTTTTT.

The chain couples TRBV11-2 to TRBJ1-1, with a weak D call TRBD1 (5 bases). Germline CDR1 and CDR2: SGHAT and FQNNGV. Between the trimmed V and J ends, which lost 2 bases and 4 bases, there was a span of 8 bases. The CDR3 is 13 residues long. CDR3 sequence: CASSLLGGTEAFF. CDR3 sequence (DNA): TGTGCCAGCAGCTTACTCGGGGGCACTGAAGCTTTCTTT.